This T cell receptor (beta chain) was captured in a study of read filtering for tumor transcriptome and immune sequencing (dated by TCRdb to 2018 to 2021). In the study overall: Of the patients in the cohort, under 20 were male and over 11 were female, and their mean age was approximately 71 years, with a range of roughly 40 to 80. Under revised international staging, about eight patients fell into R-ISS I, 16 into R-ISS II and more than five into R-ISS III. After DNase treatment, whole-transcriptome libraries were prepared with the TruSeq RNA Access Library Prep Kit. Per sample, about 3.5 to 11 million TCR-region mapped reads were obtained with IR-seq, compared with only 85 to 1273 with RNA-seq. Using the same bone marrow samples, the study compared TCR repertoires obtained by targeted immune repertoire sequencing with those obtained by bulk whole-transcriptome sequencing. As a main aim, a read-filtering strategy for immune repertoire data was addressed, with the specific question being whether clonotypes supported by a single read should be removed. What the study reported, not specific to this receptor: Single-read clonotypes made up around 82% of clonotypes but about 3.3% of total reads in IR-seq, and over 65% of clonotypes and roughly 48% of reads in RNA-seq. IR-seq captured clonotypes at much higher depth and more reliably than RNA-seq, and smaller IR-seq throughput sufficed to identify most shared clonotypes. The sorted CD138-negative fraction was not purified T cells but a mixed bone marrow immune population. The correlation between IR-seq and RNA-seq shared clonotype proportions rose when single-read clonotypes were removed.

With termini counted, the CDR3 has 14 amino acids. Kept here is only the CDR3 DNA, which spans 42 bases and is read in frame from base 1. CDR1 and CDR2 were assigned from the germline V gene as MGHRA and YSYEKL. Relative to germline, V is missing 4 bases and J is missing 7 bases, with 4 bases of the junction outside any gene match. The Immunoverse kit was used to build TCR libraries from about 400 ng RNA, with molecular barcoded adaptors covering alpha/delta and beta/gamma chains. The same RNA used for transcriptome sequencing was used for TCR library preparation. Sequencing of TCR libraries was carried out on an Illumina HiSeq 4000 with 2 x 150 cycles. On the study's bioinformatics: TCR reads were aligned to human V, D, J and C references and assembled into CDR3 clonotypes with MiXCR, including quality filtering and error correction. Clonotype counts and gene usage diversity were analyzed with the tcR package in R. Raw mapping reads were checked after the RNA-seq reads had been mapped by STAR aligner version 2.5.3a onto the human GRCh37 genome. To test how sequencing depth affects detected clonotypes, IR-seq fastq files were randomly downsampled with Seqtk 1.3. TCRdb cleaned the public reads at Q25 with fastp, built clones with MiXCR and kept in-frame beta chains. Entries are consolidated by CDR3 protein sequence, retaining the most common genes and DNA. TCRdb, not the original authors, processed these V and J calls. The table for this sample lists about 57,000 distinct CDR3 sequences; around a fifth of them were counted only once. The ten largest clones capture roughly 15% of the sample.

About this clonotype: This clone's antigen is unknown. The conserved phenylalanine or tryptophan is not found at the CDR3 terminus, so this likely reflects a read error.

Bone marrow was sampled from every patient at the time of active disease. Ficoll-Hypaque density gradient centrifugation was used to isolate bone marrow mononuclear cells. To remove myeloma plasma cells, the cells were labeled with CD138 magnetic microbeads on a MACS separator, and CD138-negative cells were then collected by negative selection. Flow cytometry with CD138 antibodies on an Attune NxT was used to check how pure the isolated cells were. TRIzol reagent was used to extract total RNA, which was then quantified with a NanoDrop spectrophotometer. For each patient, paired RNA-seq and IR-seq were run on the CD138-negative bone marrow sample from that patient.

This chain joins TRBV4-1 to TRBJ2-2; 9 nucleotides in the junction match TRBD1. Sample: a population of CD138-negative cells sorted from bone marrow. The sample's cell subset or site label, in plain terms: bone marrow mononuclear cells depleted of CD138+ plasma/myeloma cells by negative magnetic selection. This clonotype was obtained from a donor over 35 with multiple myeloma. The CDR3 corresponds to CASSPGQGFGELFL. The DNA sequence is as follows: TGCGCCAGCAGCCCTGGACAGGGGTTCGGGGAGCTGTTTCTT.